This TCR beta chain was obtained from a study of vaccination and CD4 T cells after COVID-19. Described time point: late sampling 161 to 241 days after vaccination in three convalescent patients. V was pared by 4 bases and J by 4 bases, with 8 bases of the junction left unmatched. Per germline, CDR1 SGHNT and CDR2 YYREEE (reference sequence). The CDR3 is 16 residues long. Study-level results: In median terms, SARS-CoV-2-reactive clonotypes went from about 20 to 38, a nonsignificant rise.

With regard to this clonotype: Its antigen is unidentified.

TCRdb re-called the PCR reads with MiXCR, one entry per CDR3 protein. The data contain about 30,000 distinct CDR3 sequences, 50% of them singletons. The chain uses TRBV5-4 and TRBJ1-6; 7 bases are shared with TRBD1. The sample was CD4+ T cells from blood, taken about 7 months after SARS-CoV-2 vaccination. This TCR derives from a human donor who had recovered from COVID-19. The CDR3 region has the DNA TGTGCCAGCAGCCGACAGGGTAGAGGGTATAATTCACCCCTCCACTTT. This sequence encodes CASSRQGRGYNSPLHF. Supplemented by reference TRBV5-4 and TRBJ1-6, the full variable domain reads ETGVTQSPTHLIKTRGQQVTLRCSSQSGHNTVSWYQQALGQGPQFIFQYYREEENGRGNFPPRFSGLQFPNYSSELNVNALELDDSALYLCASSRQGRGYNSPLHFGNGTRLTVT.